This T cell receptor beta chain was recorded in a study of blood T cell repertoires in COVID-19. About the study: Spain, Italy and the United States supplied samples that represented acute and convalescent COVID-19.

V was cut by 8 bases and J by 4 bases, with 14 bases left in between. This CDR3 comprises 13 residues. Per the germline V gene, CDR1 is MGHRA and CDR2 is YSYEKL. At least ten counts were recorded for this clone. TCRdb's table, derived via immunoSEQ multiplex PCR, lists solely in-frame clones and lacks some. The data contain about 200,000 clones, around 76% of them singletons. This clonotype was sampled from a woman aged 55-69 years with COVID-19, enrolled during active disease. The sequenced material came from peripheral blood. The rearrangement joins TRBV4-1 to TRBJ1-1; a possible D gene is TRBD1 (5 bases). CDR3 DNA: TGCGCCAGCGCAAGGGGACTGAGCACTGAAGCTTTCTTT. Translation: CASARGLSTEAFF.